This T cell receptor beta chain is drawn from a study of control samples from healthy donors and cancer patients. Clones were sequenced by immunoSEQ multiplex PCR, and TCRdb holds only the in-frame ones, with some missing. The sample contains about 57,000 clones, around 93% of which appear only once. The CDR3 spans 13 residues. From germline, CDR1 is SGHDN and CDR2 FVKESK. Trimming took off 0 bases at V and 3 bases at J, with 6 bases between the two ends. The sequence was collected from a man under 40 with colorectal cancer. Material for sequencing was PBMCs. The chain recombines TRBV14 with TRBJ2-7; D gene unclear. This CDR3 is CASSQDRDYEQYF. The DNA for the CDR3 is TGTGCCAGCAGCCAAGATCGAGACTACGAGCAGTACTTC.